Described below is a single TCR beta chain sequence and its context. This sample is drawn from a study of cytomegalovirus exposure and HLA in healthy donors. Study information: Inside one of the first data releases sat around 86 million unique TCRs taken from HLA-typed donors.

The PCR contained 60 Vbeta and 13 Jbeta primers. In the original workflow: An analysis performed later counted about 80 million unique TCR beta chains (roughly 11 million of them shared). The assay was immunoSEQ multiplex PCR, and TCRdb's table has in-frame clones only and misses some. The V and J calls and clone size come from that table; D and trimming were worked out from the DNA. The sample has some 200,000 clones, 81% seen once. Trimming left V 1 base short and J 7 bases short, with 13 bases between. The CDR3 runs to 15 residues. Germline CDR1 SGHAT, CDR2 FQNNGV. Sequenced material: PBMCs. This receptor was identified in a man aged 45-60 years in good health and CMV-seronegative. The chain joins TRBV11-2 to TRBJ1-4; no reliable D call. The CDR3 spells CASSLGGLGSEKLFF. Here the CDR3 DNA reads TGTGCCAGCAGCTTAGGCGGGCTGGGAAGTGAAAAACTGTTTTTT.